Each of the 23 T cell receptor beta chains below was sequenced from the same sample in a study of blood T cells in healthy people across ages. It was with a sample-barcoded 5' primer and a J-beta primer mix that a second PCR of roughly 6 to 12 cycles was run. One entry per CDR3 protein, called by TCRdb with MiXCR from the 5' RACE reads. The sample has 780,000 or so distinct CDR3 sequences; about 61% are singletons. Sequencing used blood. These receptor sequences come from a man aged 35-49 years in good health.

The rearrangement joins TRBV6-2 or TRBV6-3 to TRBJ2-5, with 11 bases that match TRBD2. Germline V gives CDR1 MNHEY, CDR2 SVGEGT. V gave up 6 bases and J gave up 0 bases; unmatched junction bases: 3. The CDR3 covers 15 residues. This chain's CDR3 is CASRSSGRNQETQYF. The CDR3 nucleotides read TGTGCCAGCAGATCTAGCGGGAGGAACCAAGAGACCCAGTACTTC.

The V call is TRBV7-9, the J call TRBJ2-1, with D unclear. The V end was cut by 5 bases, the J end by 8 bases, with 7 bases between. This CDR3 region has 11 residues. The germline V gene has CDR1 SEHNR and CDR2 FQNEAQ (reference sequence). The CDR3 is CASSPQYEQFF. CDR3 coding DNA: TGTGCCAGCAGCCCCCAGTATGAGCAGTTCTTC.

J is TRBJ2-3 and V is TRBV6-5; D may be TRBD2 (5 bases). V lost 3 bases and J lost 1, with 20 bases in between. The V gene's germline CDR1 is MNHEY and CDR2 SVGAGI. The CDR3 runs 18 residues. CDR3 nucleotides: TGTGCCAGCAGTTATTCAGATTTCATTCGGGGTGGCACAGATACGCAGTATTTT. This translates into CASSYSDFIRGGTDTQYF.

The CDR3 coding sequence is TGCAGCGTTGATGCCTGGGGACAGGTTAAGTTCTTC. Translating gives CSVDAWGQVKFF. This chain uses TRBV29-1 with TRBJ2-1; 8 nucleotides line up with TRBD1. Germline trimming cut 3 bases from V and 14 bases from J; bases unmatched to any gene: 9. The CDR3 is 12 residues long. Per the germline V gene, CDR1 is SQVTM and CDR2 is ANQGSEA.

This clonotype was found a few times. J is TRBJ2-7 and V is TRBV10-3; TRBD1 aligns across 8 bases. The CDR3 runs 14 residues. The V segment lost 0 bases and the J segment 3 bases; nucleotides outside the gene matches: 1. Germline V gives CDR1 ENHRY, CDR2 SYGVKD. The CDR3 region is CAISESTGDYEQYF. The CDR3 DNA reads TGTGCCATCAGTGAGTCGACAGGGGACTACGAGCAGTACTTC.

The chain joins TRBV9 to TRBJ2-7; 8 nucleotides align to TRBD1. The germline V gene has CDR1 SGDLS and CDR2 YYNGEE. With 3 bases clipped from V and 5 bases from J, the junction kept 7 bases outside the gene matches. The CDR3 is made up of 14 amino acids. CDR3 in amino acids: CASSAAGQGHEQYF. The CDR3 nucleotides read TGTGCCAGCAGCGCCGCAGGACAGGGTCACGAGCAGTACTTC.

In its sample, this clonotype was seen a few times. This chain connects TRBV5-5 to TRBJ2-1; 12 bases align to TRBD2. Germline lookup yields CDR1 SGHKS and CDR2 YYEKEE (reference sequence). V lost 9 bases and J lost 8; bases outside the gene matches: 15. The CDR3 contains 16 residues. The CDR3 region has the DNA TGTGCCACCGAGTCGACTAGCGGGGGTAGAAATGATGAGCAGTTCTTC. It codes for CATESTSGGRNDEQFF.

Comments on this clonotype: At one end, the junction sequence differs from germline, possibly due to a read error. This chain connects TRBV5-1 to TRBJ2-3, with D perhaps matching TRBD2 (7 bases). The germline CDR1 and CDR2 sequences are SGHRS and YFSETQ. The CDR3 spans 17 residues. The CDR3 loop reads CAGSQIPGGLSGTTQYF. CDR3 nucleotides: TGCGCCGGCAGCCAAATTCCCGGGGGGCTTTCCGGCACTACGCAGTATTTT. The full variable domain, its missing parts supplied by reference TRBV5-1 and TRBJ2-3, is KAGVTQTPRYLIKTRGQQVTLSCSPISGHRSVSWYQQTPGQGLQFLFEYFSETQRNKGNFPGRFSGRQFSNSRSEMNVSTLELGDSALYLCAGSQIPGGLSGTTQYFGPGTRLTVL.

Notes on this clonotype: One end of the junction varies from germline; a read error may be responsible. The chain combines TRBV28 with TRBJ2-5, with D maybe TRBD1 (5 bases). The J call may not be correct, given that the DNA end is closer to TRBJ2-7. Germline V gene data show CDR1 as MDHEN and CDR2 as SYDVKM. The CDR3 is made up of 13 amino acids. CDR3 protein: CASNLRGGREQYF. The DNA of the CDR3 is TGTGCCAGCAATTTAAGGGGCGGTCGCGAGCAGTACTTC.

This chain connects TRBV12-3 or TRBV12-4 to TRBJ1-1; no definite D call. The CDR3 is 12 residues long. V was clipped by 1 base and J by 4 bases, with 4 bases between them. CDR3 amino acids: CASSLGFTEAFF. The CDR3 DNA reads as TGTGCCAGCAGTTTAGGGTTCACTGAAGCTTTCTTT.

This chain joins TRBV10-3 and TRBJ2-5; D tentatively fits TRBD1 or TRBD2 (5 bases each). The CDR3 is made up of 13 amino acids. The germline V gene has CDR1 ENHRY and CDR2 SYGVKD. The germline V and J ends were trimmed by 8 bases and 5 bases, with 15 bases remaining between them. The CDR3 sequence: CAIAGQGWETQYF. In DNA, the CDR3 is TGTGCCATCGCGGGCCAGGGCTGGGAGACCCAGTACTTC.

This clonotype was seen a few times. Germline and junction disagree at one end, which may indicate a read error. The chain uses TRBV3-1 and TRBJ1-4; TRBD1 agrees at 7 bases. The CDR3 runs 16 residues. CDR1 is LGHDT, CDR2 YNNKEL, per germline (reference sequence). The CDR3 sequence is CASSPSWGGTDEKLFF. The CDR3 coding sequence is TGCGCCAGCAGCCCCTCTTGGGGAGGGACAGATGAAAAACTGTTTTTT.

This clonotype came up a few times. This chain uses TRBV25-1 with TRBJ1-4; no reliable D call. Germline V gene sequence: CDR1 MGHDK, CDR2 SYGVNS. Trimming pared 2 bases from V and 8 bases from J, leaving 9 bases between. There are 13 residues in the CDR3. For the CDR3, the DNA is TGTGCCAGCAGTGAAATTGGAGGGGAAAAACTGTTTTTT. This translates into CASSEIGGEKLFF.

The CDR3 DNA reads TGTGCCAGCAGCTTAGGGTCCTGGTTTAGCGGGAGAGACTCCTACGAGCAGTACTTC. Translation gives CASSLGSWFSGRDSYEQYF. This chain uses TRBV11-3 with TRBJ2-7; 9 bases agree with TRBD2. The germline V gene has CDR1 SGHNT and CDR2 YENEEA. After removal of 1 base from V and 0 bases from J, the junction contained 13 bases not matched to a gene. The CDR3 totals 19 residues. Full variable domain (remainder filled in from reference TRBV11-3 and TRBJ2-7): EAGVVQSPRYKIIEKKQPVAFWCNPISGHNTLYWYLQNLGQGPELLIRYENEEAVDDSQLPKDRFSAERLKGVDSTLKIQPAELGDSAVYLCASSLGSWFSGRDSYEQYFGPGTRLTVT.

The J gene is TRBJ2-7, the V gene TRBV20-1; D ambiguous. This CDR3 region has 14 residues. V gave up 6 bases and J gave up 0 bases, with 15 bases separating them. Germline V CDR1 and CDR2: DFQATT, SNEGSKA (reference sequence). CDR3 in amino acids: CSAQPTENSYEQYF. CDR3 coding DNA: TGCAGTGCCCAACCGACGGAGAACTCCTACGAGCAGTACTTC.

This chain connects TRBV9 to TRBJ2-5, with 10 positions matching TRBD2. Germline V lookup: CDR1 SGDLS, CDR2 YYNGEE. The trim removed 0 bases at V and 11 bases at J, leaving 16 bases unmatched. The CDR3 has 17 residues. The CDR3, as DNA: TGTGCCAGCAGCGTAGCGCTAGCGGGAGCGAGGTACAATGAGCAGTACTTC. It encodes CASSVALAGARYNEQYF.

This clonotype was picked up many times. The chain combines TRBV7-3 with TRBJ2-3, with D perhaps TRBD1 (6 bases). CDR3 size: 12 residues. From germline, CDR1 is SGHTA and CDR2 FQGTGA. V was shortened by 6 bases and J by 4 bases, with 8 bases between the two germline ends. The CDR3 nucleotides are TGTGCCAGCAGTTCAGGGGCAGATACGCAGTATTTT. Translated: CASSSGADTQYF.

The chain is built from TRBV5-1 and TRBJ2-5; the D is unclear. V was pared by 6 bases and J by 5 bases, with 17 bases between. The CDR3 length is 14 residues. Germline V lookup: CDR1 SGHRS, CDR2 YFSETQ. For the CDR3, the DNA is TGCGCCAGCATCCCTTCGGGTGGAATGGAGACCCAGTACTTC. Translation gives CASIPSGGMETQYF.

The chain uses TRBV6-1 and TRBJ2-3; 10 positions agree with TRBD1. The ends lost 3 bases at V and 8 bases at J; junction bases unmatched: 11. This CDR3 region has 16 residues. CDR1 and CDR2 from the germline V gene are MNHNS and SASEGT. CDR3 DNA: TGTGCCAGCAGTGAGACCGGGACAGGGGCCTACGGTACGCAGTATTTT. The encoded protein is CASSETGTGAYGTQYF.

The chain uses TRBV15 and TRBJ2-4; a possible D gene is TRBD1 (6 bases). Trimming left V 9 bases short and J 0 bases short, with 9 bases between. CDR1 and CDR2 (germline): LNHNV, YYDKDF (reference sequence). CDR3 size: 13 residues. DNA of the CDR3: TGTGCCACACAGGGTCAAGCCAAAAACATTCAGTACTTC. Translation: CATQGQAKNIQYF.

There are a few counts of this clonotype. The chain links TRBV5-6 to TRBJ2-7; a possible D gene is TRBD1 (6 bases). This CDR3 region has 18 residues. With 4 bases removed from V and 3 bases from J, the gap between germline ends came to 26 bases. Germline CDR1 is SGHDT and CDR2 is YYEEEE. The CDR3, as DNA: TGTGCCAGCAGCCTCATGGGGACCGGACAGCAGGATATCTACGAGCAGTACTTC. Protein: CASSLMGTGQQDIYEQYF.

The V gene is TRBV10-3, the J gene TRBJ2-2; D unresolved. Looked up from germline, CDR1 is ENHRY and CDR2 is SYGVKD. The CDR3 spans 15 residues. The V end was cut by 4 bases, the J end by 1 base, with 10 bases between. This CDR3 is CAISGMGMNTGELFF. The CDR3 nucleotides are TGTGCCATCAGTGGGATGGGAATGAACACCGGGGAGCTGTTTTTT.

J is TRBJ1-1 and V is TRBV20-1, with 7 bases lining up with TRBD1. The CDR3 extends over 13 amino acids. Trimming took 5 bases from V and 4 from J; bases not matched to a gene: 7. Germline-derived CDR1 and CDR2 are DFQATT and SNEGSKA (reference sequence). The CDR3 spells CSAPGQISTEAFF. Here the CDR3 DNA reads TGCAGTGCTCCGGGACAGATCTCCACTGAAGCTTTCTTT.